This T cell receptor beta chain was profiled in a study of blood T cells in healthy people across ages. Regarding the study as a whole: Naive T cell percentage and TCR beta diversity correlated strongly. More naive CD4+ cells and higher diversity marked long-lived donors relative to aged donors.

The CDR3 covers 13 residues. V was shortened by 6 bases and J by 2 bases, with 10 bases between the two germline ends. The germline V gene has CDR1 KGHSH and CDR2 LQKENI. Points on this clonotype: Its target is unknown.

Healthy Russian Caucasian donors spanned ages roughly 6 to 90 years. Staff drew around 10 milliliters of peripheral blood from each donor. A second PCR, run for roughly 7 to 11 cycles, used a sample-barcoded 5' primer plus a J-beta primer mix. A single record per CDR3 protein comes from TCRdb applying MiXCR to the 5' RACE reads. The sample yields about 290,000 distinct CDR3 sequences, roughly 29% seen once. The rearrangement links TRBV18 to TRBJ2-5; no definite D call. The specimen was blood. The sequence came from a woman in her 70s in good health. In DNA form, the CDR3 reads TGTGCCAGCTCTTCACTTCCTCAAGAGACCCAGTACTTC. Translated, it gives CASSSLPQETQYF.